These T cell receptor beta chains were read from a single sample in a study of blood T cell repertoires in COVID-19. Libraries were prepared by immunoSEQ multiplex PCR; TCRdb keeps only in-frame clonotypes and omits some of them. The repertoire has about 160,000 clones, approximately 84% of them found once; the top ten carry around 5.3%. Source material: PBMCs or T cells enriched from blood (not recorded which). The receptors derive from a woman between 40 and 55 years old with acute COVID-19. The CDR3 runs from the conserved cysteine through the conserved F or W. The D gene is left open where the match is weak. Clone sizes are given selectively: once, few, many, or a class where the clone is expanded.

v_gene,d_gene,abundance,j_gene,CDR3nt,CDR3aa
TRBV7-6,-,-,TRBJ2-1,TGTGCCAGCAGCTTAGCCTCCGAGTCAGGGAGTGCGGGGCAGGACAATGAGCAGTTCTTC,CASSLASESGSAGQDNEQFF
TRBV10-3,-,once,TRBJ2-1,TGTGCCATCAGCACCCAGCCGGGACTCGTAGGAGGGGAGCAGTTCTTC,CAISTQPGLVGGEQFF
TRBV7-3,TRBD2,-,TRBJ2-7,TGTGCCAGCAGCCCGACTAGCGGGGGTTACGAGCAGTACTTC,CASSPTSGGYEQYF
TRBV7-2,-,-,TRBJ1-1,TGTGCCAGCAGCTTAGATCGCCGGGGTGAAGCTTTCTTT,CASSLDRRGEAFF
TRBV18,-,-,TRBJ2-2,TGTGCCAGCTCACCAACGATCCGGACAGCCGGGGAGCTGTTTTTT,CASSPTIRTAGELFF
TRBV11-2,TRBD2,-,TRBJ2-1,TGTGCCAGCAGCCCCTACCCCCTGACTAGCGGGGGCTCCTACAATGAGCAGTTCTTC,CASSPYPLTSGGSYNEQFF
TRBV27,TRBD2,-,TRBJ2-1,TGTGCCAGCTGTCTCGGGGGGGCCCTCGGAAACAATGAGCAGTTCTTC,CASCLGGALGNNEQFF
TRBV14,-,-,TRBJ2-1,TGTGCCAGCAGCCAAGCGTTGGCAGGGAACAATGAGCAGTTCTTC,CASSQALAGNNEQFF
TRBV19,TRBD2,-,TRBJ2-1,TGTGCCAGTAGTAGGACTAGCGGGAGTTACAATGAGCAGTTCTTC,CASSRTSGSYNEQFF
TRBV27,TRBD1,-,TRBJ1-2,TGTGCCAGCAGTGACCAGCAACAGGGGGCTTGGGGCTACACCTTC,CASSDQQQGAWGYTF
TRBV14,-,-,TRBJ2-3,TGTGCCAGCAGCCGTCGTGTCATTGGGGCCTGGGGCACAGATACGCAGTATTTT,CASSRRVIGAWGTDTQYF
TRBV27,TRBD2,few,TRBJ2-2,TGTGCCAGCAGCACTTGGACTAGACGGGCCGGGGAGCTGTTTTTT,CASSTWTRRAGELFF
TRBV18,TRBD1,-,TRBJ1-1,TGTGCCAGCTCACCGGACAGGCACGAGGTAGCTTTCTTT,CASSPDRHEVAFF
TRBV4-1,TRBD2,-,TRBJ2-1,TGCGCCACCAGCGGGACTAGCGCACACAATGAGCAGTTCTTC,CATSGTSAHNEQFF
TRBV11-2,TRBD1,-,TRBJ1-2,TGTGCCAGCAGCTTAGTAGACAGGGGTGATGGCTACACCTTC,CASSLVDRGDGYTF
TRBV5-4,-,many,TRBJ2-1,TGTGCCAGCAGGAACAGGGCTAGGGTGGAGCAGTTCTTC,CASRNRARVEQFF
TRBV4-1,-,few,TRBJ1-3,TGCGCCAGCAGCACTCCCGGGTCGTTCTCTGGAAACACCATATATTTT,CASSTPGSFSGNTIYF
TRBV11-2,TRBD2,-,TRBJ2-5,TGTGCCAGCAGCTTAGGGGCTAGCGGGACGGAGACCCAGTACTTC,CASSLGASGTETQYF
TRBV19,TRBD1,-,TRBJ2-7,TGTGCCAGTACCGCAACGAGTAGGGGGCTCGAGGGCGAGCAGTACTTC,CASTATSRGLEGEQYF
TRBV29-1,TRBD1,once,TRBJ2-3,TGCAGCTTCTGTATGACAGGGGGCCCCACAGATACGCAGTATTTT,CSFCMTGGPTDTQYF
TRBV7-2,TRBD2,-,TRBJ2-7,TGTGCCAGCAGCTTAGCGGGGACTAGCGGCAGCTTCTACGAGCAGTACTTC,CASSLAGTSGSFYEQYF
TRBV28,TRBD1,-,TRBJ1-4,TGTGCCAGCAGTTCCCCCTCAACAGGGGGGAATGAAAAACTGTTTTTT,CASSSPSTGGNEKLFF
TRBV19,-,-,TRBJ1-2,TGTGCCAGTAGTGTAGACAGGACTTTTAATGGCTACACCTTC,CASSVDRTFNGYTF
TRBV6-5,-,-,TRBJ1-1,TGTGCCAGCAGCCGACAGGTCACTGAAGCTTTCTTT,CASSRQVTEAFF
TRBV5-4,-,-,TRBJ2-3,TGTGCCAGCAGGGTCCCGGGGGATACGCAGTATTTT,CASRVPGDTQYF
TRBV24-1,TRBD1,-,TRBJ2-1,TGTGCCACCAGTGACTCGACAGGGGGTAGCGTAAAAGGTGAGCAGTTCTTC,CATSDSTGGSVKGEQFF
TRBV7-9,-,-,TRBJ2-1,TGTGCCAGCAGCTTTGACAGCTACAATGAGCAGTTCTTC,CASSFDSYNEQFF
TRBV7-9,-,-,TRBJ2-3,TGTGCCAGCAGCTTAGTTGCGCTCCCCGGGGATACGCAGTATTTT,CASSLVALPGDTQYF
TRBV19,TRBD1,once,TRBJ1-2,TGTGCCAGTTCTGAAACAGGGGAAGGGATCTATGGCTACACCTTC,CASSETGEGIYGYTF
TRBV18,TRBD2,-,TRBJ2-1,TGTGCCAGCTCAAGACGGACTAGCGGGAGGGCCTACAATGAGCAGTTCTTC,CASSRRTSGRAYNEQFF
TRBV18,-,-,TRBJ2-7,TGTGCCAGCTCACCTTCCGACTCGTTCTACGAGCAGTACTTC,CASSPSDSFYEQYF
TRBV7-9,TRBD1,-,TRBJ2-2,TGTGCCAGCAGCTTGTTTGTCCCGGGACAGGGTTGGCTGTTTTTT,CASSLFVPGQGWLFF
TRBV9,TRBD2,-,TRBJ2-1,TGTGCCAGCAGCGTAGACGGGAGGACCTCCTACAATGAGCAGTTCTTC,CASSVDGRTSYNEQFF
TRBV18,TRBD1,-,TRBJ2-1,TGTGCCAGCTTCACAGGGGGCCCCTACAATGAGCAGTTCTTC,CASFTGGPYNEQFF
TRBV9,-,-,TRBJ2-3,TGTGCCAGCAGCGTAGGGGCTAGCTTAGGAGGCACAGATACGCAGTATTTT,CASSVGASLGGTDTQYF
TRBV29-1,TRBD2,few,TRBJ2-5,TGCAGCGTCCAACCCCTCTCTAGCGGGAGTGGGGAGACCCAGTACTTC,CSVQPLSSGSGETQYF
TRBV3-1/TRBV3-2,TRBD1,-,TRBJ1-1,TGTGCCAGCAGCCCCTCAGGGGGGTGGACTGAAGCTTTCTTT,CASSPSGGWTEAFF
TRBV10-3,TRBD1,-,TRBJ2-1,TGTGCCATCAATACAGGGGGCGCGAGGAATGAGCAGTTCTTC,CAINTGGARNEQFF
TRBV24-1,TRBD1,-,TRBJ1-2,TGTGCCACCAGTGATACAGGGGGGGGAAACTATGGCTACACCTTC,CATSDTGGGNYGYTF
TRBV18,TRBD1,-,TRBJ2-2,TGTGCCAGCTCACCCTTGAACCAGGGGGCGAACACCGGGGAGCTGTTTTTT,CASSPLNQGANTGELFF
TRBV5-4,TRBD1,-,TRBJ1-4,TGTGCCAGCAGCCCGGACAGGGGGAATGAAAAACTGTTTTTT,CASSPDRGNEKLFF
TRBV3-1/TRBV3-2,TRBD2,-,TRBJ2-3,TGTGCCAGCAGCCTAATAGCGGGAGCGACAGATACGCAGTATTTT,CASSLIAGATDTQYF
TRBV6-5,TRBD1,-,TRBJ2-5,TGTGCCAGCAACCTGGGACAGGGGGCCCAGTACTTC,CASNLGQGAQYF
TRBV12-3/TRBV12-4,-,-,TRBJ1-1,TGTGCCAGCAGTTCTACGAACACTGAAGCTTTCTTT,CASSSTNTEAFF
TRBV11-2,TRBD2,-,TRBJ2-1,TGTGCCAGCAGTCAGGGACTAGCGAGAAAGAATGAGCAGTTCTTC,CASSQGLARKNEQFF
TRBV2,TRBD2,-,TRBJ2-1,TGTGCCAGCAGGGGACTAGCGGGAGGAAGCGATGAGCAGTTCTTC,CASRGLAGGSDEQFF
TRBV2,-,-,TRBJ2-2,TGTGCCAGCAGTGCGGAGTCCTTGAGTACCGGGGAGCTGTTTTTT,CASSAESLSTGELFF
TRBV19,TRBD1,-,TRBJ1-1,TGTGCCAGTAGTGTCGGACAGGCGAACACTGAAGCTTTCTTT,CASSVGQANTEAFF
TRBV5-4,TRBD1,-,TRBJ1-2,TGTGCCAACAGCTTATCAACAGGGGACTACACCTTC,CANSLSTGDYTF
TRBV15,-,-,TRBJ2-2,TGTGCCACCAGCAGAGGAGAGACTAGTGAGAGAGGGGAGCTGTTTTTT,CATSRGETSERGELFF
TRBV5-1,TRBD2,-,TRBJ2-3,TGCGCCAGCAGGCCCGGGGCACTAGCGGGAGGGGCAGATACGCAGTATTTT,CASRPGALAGGADTQYF
TRBV10-2,TRBD2,-,TRBJ2-1,TGCGCCAGCAGTATAACTAGCGGGAGAGACAATGAGCAGTTCTTC,CASSITSGRDNEQFF
TRBV6-1,-,many,TRBJ1-4,TGTGCCAGCAGTGAACACGTTAGGGGCAGTGCAACTAATGAAAAACTGTTTTTT,CASSEHVRGSATNEKLFF
TRBV2,TRBD1,few,TRBJ1-3,TGTGCCAGCAGTGCGGGGCAGGGGGCTAGAAACACCATATATTTT,CASSAGQGARNTIYF
TRBV6-5,-,-,TRBJ2-5,TGTGCCAGCAACCGAGACACAGGGATGGAGACCCAGTACTTC,CASNRDTGMETQYF